The rows below give T cell receptor beta chains drawn from one sample of a study of identical twins. TCRdb re-called the 5' RACE reads through MiXCR, storing one row per CDR3 protein. The repertoire has about 660,000 distinct CDR3 sequences, over 8.5% of them found once; the top ten carry 0.75% to 1%. The sample was also linked to a second study, of yellow fever vaccine responses in identical twins.

The sample taken for sequencing was PBMCs. The receptors derive from a woman aged 18-29 years in good health. Both conserved end residues are trimmed from each CDR3. The order of the fields is V gene, clone size, D gene, CDR3 protein. D genes are given only for firm matches. The size entry is marked missing in some rows and otherwise reads once, few, many or a size class.

v_gene: TRBV11-2
abundance: few
d_gene: NA
CDR3aa: ASSLSGPVETQY

v_gene: TRBV2
abundance: NA
d_gene: NA
CDR3aa: ASSEGPTEIQF

v_gene: TRBV12-3/TRBV12-4
abundance: many
d_gene: TRBD2
CDR3aa: ASSSPGTSGKKQY

v_gene: TRBV12-3/TRBV12-4
abundance: NA
d_gene: NA
CDR3aa: ASSLIGRTWATGANVLT

v_gene: TRBV6-4
abundance: many
d_gene: NA
CDR3aa: ASSIRGEGTDTQY

v_gene: TRBV20-1
abundance: many
d_gene: NA
CDR3aa: SARDGATTQETQY

v_gene: TRBV7-6
abundance: few
d_gene: TRBD2
CDR3aa: ASSLWTSGSTGELF

v_gene: TRBV6-2/TRBV6-3
abundance: few
d_gene: TRBD2
CDR3aa: ASSYPGLAGGIDEQF

v_gene: TRBV5-1
abundance: few
d_gene: NA
CDR3aa: ASSLVQGPVRTGELF

v_gene: TRBV29-1
abundance: few
d_gene: TRBD1
CDR3aa: SVEGDRGTDTQY

v_gene: TRBV20-1
abundance: few
d_gene: TRBD2
CDR3aa: SARGTGGSSGGAWDEQF

v_gene: TRBV6-2/TRBV6-3
abundance: few
d_gene: NA
CDR3aa: ASSYGYYEQY

v_gene: TRBV29-1
abundance: NA
d_gene: NA
CDR3aa: SVVGWRKQETQY

v_gene: TRBV6-1
abundance: many
d_gene: NA
CDR3aa: ASSGSPTVTDTQY

v_gene: TRBV5-6
abundance: few
d_gene: NA
CDR3aa: ASSPGRSTSFKLF

v_gene: TRBV24-1
abundance: few
d_gene: NA
CDR3aa: ATSESGTTYEQY

v_gene: TRBV15
abundance: many
d_gene: TRBD2
CDR3aa: ATSRVSGSGGQETQY

v_gene: TRBV12-3/TRBV12-4
abundance: many
d_gene: NA
CDR3aa: ASSGNGAYNEQF

v_gene: TRBV4-1
abundance: few
d_gene: NA
CDR3aa: ASSQVPGTNTGELF

v_gene: TRBV13
abundance: NA
d_gene: TRBD2
CDR3aa: ASRVASGHPEQY

v_gene: TRBV7-2
abundance: few
d_gene: TRBD1
CDR3aa: ASSWWTGGGETQY

v_gene: TRBV7-2
abundance: NA
d_gene: NA
CDR3aa: ASSPNWVHNEQF

v_gene: TRBV5-5
abundance: many
d_gene: TRBD2
CDR3aa: ASSLGGGSNEQF

v_gene: TRBV12-3/TRBV12-4
abundance: NA
d_gene: NA
CDR3aa: ASSLQRRAAEQY

v_gene: TRBV20-1
abundance: many
d_gene: NA
CDR3aa: SASSPTMNTEAF

v_gene: TRBV10-3
abundance: many
d_gene: NA
CDR3aa: AIRATSSSDTQY

v_gene: TRBV20-1
abundance: NA
d_gene: NA
CDR3aa: SAASPDTQY

v_gene: TRBV10-2
abundance: NA
d_gene: NA
CDR3aa: ASRKVQGSYEQY

v_gene: TRBV24-1
abundance: few
d_gene: TRBD2
CDR3aa: ATSASGGKSTDTQY

v_gene: TRBV6-2/TRBV6-3
abundance: NA
d_gene: NA
CDR3aa: ASSYLGAIQF

v_gene: TRBV20-1
abundance: NA
d_gene: NA
CDR3aa: SASRGGVADTQY

v_gene: TRBV10-3
abundance: many
d_gene: NA
CDR3aa: AISWEKDTQY

v_gene: TRBV7-3
abundance: few
d_gene: NA
CDR3aa: ASSFEGNTGELF

v_gene: TRBV7-3
abundance: few
d_gene: NA
CDR3aa: ASSLLPAASLYEQY

v_gene: TRBV5-1
abundance: many
d_gene: TRBD1
CDR3aa: ASSQSGTGETEAF

v_gene: TRBV12-3/TRBV12-4
abundance: few
d_gene: NA
CDR3aa: ASTESGYTGELF

v_gene: TRBV29-1
abundance: NA
d_gene: NA
CDR3aa: SVEPLVHREY

v_gene: TRBV29-1
abundance: NA
d_gene: NA
CDR3aa: SVRRAGGGYEQY

v_gene: TRBV5-8
abundance: NA
d_gene: TRBD1
CDR3aa: ASSRIQGTTGELF

v_gene: TRBV5-1
abundance: many
d_gene: TRBD1
CDR3aa: ASSPNTGGGDEQF

v_gene: TRBV12-3/TRBV12-4
abundance: many
d_gene: NA
CDR3aa: ASSFGGKGNQPQH

v_gene: TRBV6-2/TRBV6-3
abundance: few
d_gene: TRBD2
CDR3aa: ATREGLLSEQF

v_gene: TRBV25-1
abundance: many
d_gene: TRBD2
CDR3aa: ASSGGLAGGSDTGELF

v_gene: TRBV28
abundance: NA
d_gene: TRBD1
CDR3aa: ASSSGQGWHEQY

v_gene: TRBV27
abundance: few
d_gene: NA
CDR3aa: ASSLSPGLLPYEQY